Here is one TCR beta chain with its context. The source of the sample is a study of shared clonotypes between healthy human individuals. Study summary: Participating donors consisted of two women and a few men aged 18 to 49.

This CDR3 region has 16 residues. The V and J ends lost 4 bases and 6 bases respectively, with 20 bases between them. Germline CDR1 SGHNT, CDR2 YYREEE (reference sequence). Researchers divided each subset's genomic DNA evenly across several immunoSEQ plates. Measured with immunoSEQ multiplex PCR; TCRdb has only the in-frame clones, and not every one. The sample lists 2 million to 3 million clones, over 85% occurring once. Healthy adults negative for HIV, lacking recent acute infections or vaccinations, served as donors. CD4+ cells were split into CD45RA+ naive and CD45RA-negative memory subsets. The receptor was isolated from a man younger than 35 in good health. Some clones in this sample may be carry-over from other donors' samples. The chain joins TRBV5-4 to TRBJ2-1; weak D call: TRBD2 (5 bases). Material for sequencing was naive CD4+ T cells from PBMCs. Documented subset: CD45RA+ positively selected. The CDR3 sequence is CASSPLEGPSSNEQFF. In DNA, the CDR3 is TGTGCCAGCAGCCCGTTAGAGGGCCCTTCTAGCAATGAGCAGTTCTTC.